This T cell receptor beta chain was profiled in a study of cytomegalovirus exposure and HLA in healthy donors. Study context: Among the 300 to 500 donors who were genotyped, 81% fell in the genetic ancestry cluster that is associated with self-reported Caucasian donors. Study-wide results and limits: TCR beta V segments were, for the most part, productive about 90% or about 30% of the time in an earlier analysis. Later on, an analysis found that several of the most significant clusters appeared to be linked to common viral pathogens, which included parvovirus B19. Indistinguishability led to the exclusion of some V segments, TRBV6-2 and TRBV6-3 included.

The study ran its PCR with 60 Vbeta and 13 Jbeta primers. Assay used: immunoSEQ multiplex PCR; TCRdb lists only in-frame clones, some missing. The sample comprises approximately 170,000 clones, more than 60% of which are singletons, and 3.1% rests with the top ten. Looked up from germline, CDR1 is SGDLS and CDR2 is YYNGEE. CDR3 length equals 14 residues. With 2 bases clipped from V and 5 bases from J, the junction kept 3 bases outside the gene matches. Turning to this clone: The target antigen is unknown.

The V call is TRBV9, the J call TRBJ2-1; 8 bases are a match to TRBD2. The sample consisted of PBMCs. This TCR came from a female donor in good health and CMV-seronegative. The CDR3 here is CASSVQRGNNEQFF. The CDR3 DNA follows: TGTGCCAGCAGCGTTCAGCGGGGGAACAATGAGCAGTTCTTC.